This TCR beta chain stems from a study of tumor-infiltrating lymphocytes in primary liver carcinoma. Study-wide background: Tumors were staged T1-T3 N0M0 and measured about 4.2 to 10 cm across.

The study co-extracted DNA and RNA from 20-30 mg of unsorted bulk tissue. Through surgical resection, the patients' primary liver carcinoma was treated. This clonotype has just one count. An end of the junction differs from the germline gene, which may be a read error. TCR beta cDNA was made from 400 to 500 ng total RNA with a constant-region primer. What produced the TCR beta libraries was three nested multiplex PCR rounds using slightly modified ARM-PCR. The two initial PCR rounds, about 9 cycles each, used TRBV1-TRBV30 forward and C-beta reverse primers. Each CDR3 protein is one row after TCRdb ran MiXCR on the multiplex PCR reads. This table has around 79,000 distinct CDR3 sequences, roughly 69% appearing once. Looked up from germline, CDR1 is MGHRA and CDR2 is YSYEKL. The CDR3 spans 15 residues.

Sequenced sample: tumor-adjacent normal liver tissue. The TCR comes from a man aged 35 to 55 with primary liver carcinoma and hepatitis B virus infection. V is TRBV4-1 and J is TRBJ1-2; D ambiguous. The CDR3 DNA reads as TGCGCCAGCGGCCAAGATTCGGACTCTTTCTATGGCTACACCTTC. The encoded protein is CASGQDSDSFYGYTF.